This entry features one T cell receptor (beta chain) sequence. The sample originates from a study of memory CD4+ T cells and cytomegalovirus serostatus. For the study at large: This sample comes from healthy Belgian adults, fewer than ten CMV seropositive, approximately 23 seronegative.

Clones were read by immunoSEQ multiplex PCR, and TCRdb kept only the in-frame ones, dropping some. This repertoire shows roughly 50,000 clones, roughly 85% found once; its top ten account for under 0.5%. V lost 5 bases to trimming and J lost 3 bases; unmatched junction nucleotides: 7. CDR1 is SGHTA and CDR2 is FQGTGA in the germline V gene. The CDR3 is 15 amino acids. The sort gate was single viable CD3+CD4+CD8-CD45RO+ cells for memory CD4+ T cells. Serum IgG to CMV pp150, pp28, p38 and p52 defined serostatus. Positive selection with CD4 microbeads enriched total CD4+ T cells. The specimen was memory CD4+ T cells from blood. The receptor comes from an adult in good health and CMV-seronegative. Some clones in this sample may be carry-over from other donors' samples. J is TRBJ1-1 and V is TRBV7-3, with 9 positions matching TRBD1. The CDR3 coding sequence is TGTGCCAGCAGCCGAAAGGACAGGGGCGACACTGAAGCTTTCTTT. Protein product: CASSRKDRGDTEAFF.